This TCR beta chain appears in the sequencing data of a study of Tregs in tolerant kidney transplant recipients. Sequencing was performed with immunoSEQ multiplex PCR; in TCRdb, only in-frame clones are kept and a portion is missing. The sample lists tens of thousands of clones, about 89% occurring once. The study, taken as a whole, reports: Biological reproducibility was not directly addressed in this study. Tregs expanded with activated donor B cells seemed most donor-specific.

Thawed PBMCs were FACS-sorted into unstimulated CD4+CD25+CD127- regulatory T cells, CD4+CD25- non-regulatory cells, CD4 and CD8 cells. Concerning this clone: Its antigen is unidentified.

V was pared by 1 base and J by 4 bases, with 10 bases of the junction left unmatched. Germline V gene lookup returns CDR1 LNHNV and CDR2 YYDKDF (reference sequence). The CDR3 contains 16 residues. Sequenced here: CD4+ T cells from blood, sampled before the transplant. This rearrangement joins TRBV15 to TRBJ2-7; the match to TRBD2 covers 7 bases. The sequence derives from a human donor who received a combined kidney and bone marrow transplant. This CDR3 is CATSRASGEGLYEQYF. As DNA, the CDR3 is TGTGCCACCAGCAGAGCCTCGGGGGAGGGGTTGTACGAGCAGTACTTC. Supplemented by reference TRBV15 and TRBJ2-7, the full variable domain reads DAMVIQNPRYQVTQFGKPVTLSCSQTLNHNVMYWYQQKSSQAPKLLFHYYDKDFNNEADTPDNFQSRRPNTSFCFLDIRSPGLGDTAMYLCATSRASGEGLYEQYFGPGTRLTVT.